Listed below are T cell receptor beta chains from one sample, sequenced in a study of blood T cell dynamics during melanoma immunotherapy. Produced via immunoSEQ multiplex PCR; TCRdb's table is partial and in-frame only. The table lists approximately 23,000 clones, just under 90% of them singletons, with over 1% in the top ten. This specimen was blood, taken from a patient treated with checkpoint blockade. The source of these receptors is a human donor with melanoma. Each CDR3 is given with its conserved first and last residue. D genes are given only for firm matches. Clone size is given for some rows only: seen once, a few or many times, or a class if the clone is expanded.

v_gene	abundance	j_gene	d_gene	CDR3aa	CDR3nt
TRBV7-2	-	TRBJ2-1	-	CASSLGRNNEQFF	TGTGCCAGCAGCTTAGGGCGGAACAATGAGCAGTTCTTC
TRBV7-9	few	TRBJ1-5	TRBD1	CASSSGTGNQPQHF	TGTGCCAGCAGCTCCGGGACAGGCAATCAGCCCCAGCATTTT
TRBV5-1	few	TRBJ2-6	-	CASSPMAVIGANVLTF	TGCGCCAGCAGTCCTATGGCGGTGATTGGGGCCAACGTCCTGACTTTC
TRBV2	-	TRBJ2-2	-	CASSPTRLEAGELFF	TGTGCCAGCAGTCCGACTAGACTTGAGGCCGGGGAGCTGTTTTTT
TRBV6-6	-	TRBJ2-7	TRBD2	CASAPLAGGYEQYF	TGTGCCTCCGCCCCCCTGGCGGGGGGCTACGAGCAGTACTTC
TRBV7-9	-	TRBJ2-3	-	CASSPTVSGADTQYF	TGTGCCAGCAGCCCGACAGTGAGTGGAGCAGATACGCAGTATTTT
TRBV29-1	few	TRBJ1-2	-	CSTEWGGYTF	TGCAGCACCGAGTGGGGTGGCTACACCTTC
TRBV5-1	-	TRBJ2-1	TRBD2	CASRGGNRGYEQFF	TGCGCCAGCAGGGGGGGGAATAGAGGCTATGAGCAGTTCTTC
TRBV6-1	-	TRBJ2-7	TRBD2	CASSEAGGEYEQYF	TGTGCCAGCAGTGAAGCGGGAGGGGAGTACGAGCAGTACTTC
TRBV6-5	-	TRBJ2-7	-	CASTPTRGGPYEQYF	TGTGCCAGCACCCCCACTCGCGGGGGCCCTTACGAGCAGTACTTC
TRBV5-6	once	TRBJ2-2	-	CASSLEQGPGELFF	TGTGCCAGCAGCTTGGAACAGGGTCCCGGGGAGCTGTTTTTT
TRBV18	-	TRBJ1-1	-	CASSPTNTEAFF	TGTGCCAGCTCACCAACGAACACTGAAGCTTTCTTT
TRBV6-6	-	TRBJ2-7	TRBD1	CASSTGDRGRNEQYF	TGTGCCAGCAGTACGGGGGACAGGGGCCGCAACGAGCAGTACTTC
TRBV29-1	-	TRBJ2-7	TRBD2	CSVAASGGGYEQYF	TGCAGCGTTGCGGCTAGCGGGGGGGGGTACGAGCAGTACTTC
TRBV28	-	TRBJ1-5	TRBD1	CASSPWTGGYQPQHF	TGTGCCAGCAGTCCCTGGACAGGGGGCTATCAGCCCCAGCATTTT
TRBV7-3	-	TRBJ1-1	-	CASSLTEGAEAFF	TGTGCCAGCAGCTTAACGGAGGGGGCTGAAGCTTTCTTT
TRBV10-1	once	TRBJ2-3	TRBD1	CASSRGQGHTDTQYF	TGCGCCAGCAGTCGGGGACAGGGCCACACAGATACGCAGTATTTT
TRBV6-5	-	TRBJ1-3	-	CATRGGRGDGTIYF	TGTGCTACCCGGGGCGGCCGGGGGGACGGCACCATATATTTT
TRBV30	-	TRBJ1-1	-	CAFGGALNTEAFF	TGTGCCTTCGGGGGGGCGTTGAACACTGAAGCTTTCTTT
TRBV6-6	-	TRBJ2-5	-	CASSLPPSQETQYF	TGTGCCAGCAGCCTACCCCCTAGCCAAGAGACCCAGTACTTC
TRBV9	-	TRBJ2-7	TRBD1	CASSVEDRGSYEQYF	TGTGCCAGCAGCGTCGAGGACAGGGGATCCTACGAGCAGTACTTC
TRBV18	-	TRBJ1-1	-	CASSTVNTEAFF	TGTGCCAGCTCAACAGTGAACACTGAAGCTTTCTTT
TRBV7-8	once	TRBJ1-3	-	CASSDRNGNTIYF	TGTGCCAGCAGCGACCGAAACGGAAACACCATATATTTT